This T cell receptor (beta chain) is drawn from a study of blood T cell repertoires in COVID-19. The overall study: From T cells, B-cell-depleted T cells, or PBMCs came the material, which was cDNA or gDNA.

Deletions cut 0 bases from V and 1 base from J, with 13 bases between. CDR3 length equals 17 residues. The germline V gene encodes CDR1 MGHRA and CDR2 YSYEKL. Per the authors' pipeline: Amplification with reference gene primers provided the estimates of nucleated cell counts. Only in-frame clones appear in the TCRdb table, and some are missing; sequencing was by immunoSEQ multiplex PCR. V, J and clone size derive from that table, while D and trimming were established from the DNA sequence. The table shows approximately 99,000 clones, with less than 85% occurring only once. This TCR derives from a woman aged 40 to 50 with acute or convalescent COVID-19. V usage is TRBV4-1 and J usage is TRBJ1-5; D not resolved. The sequencing input was peripheral blood. The CDR3 here is CASSQEEGVVSNQPQHF. The CDR3 nucleotides are TGCGCCAGCAGCCAAGAGGAGGGAGTGGTCAGCAATCAGCCCCAGCATTTT.